Described below is a single T cell receptor (beta chain) sequence and its context. Its antigen is not identified. Clones were sequenced by immunoSEQ multiplex PCR, and TCRdb holds only the in-frame ones, with some missing. The sample includes roughly 570,000 clones, roughly 98% of them seen just once. The data derive from a study of shared clonotypes between healthy human individuals. Study findings and constraints: Around 5.4% of naive CD4 clonotypes were common to a few donors. A generally larger estimated richness was seen in naive subsets than in memory subsets.

Naivety among CD8 cells was defined by CD45RO negativity and positive CCR7 selection, thereby excluding terminally differentiated effector memory CD45RA+ cells. The V and J ends lost 5 bases and 3 bases respectively, with 15 bases between them. Germline V gene lookup returns CDR1 MNHEY and CDR2 SVGAGI. This CDR3 region has 15 residues. This chain uses TRBV6-5 with TRBJ2-3; D possibly corresponds to TRBD1 (6 bases). Sequenced sample: naive CD8+ T cells sorted from blood. The sequence was collected from a man younger than 40 in good health. This CDR3 reads CASSSRQASTDTQYF. The CDR3, as DNA: TGTGCCAGCAGTAGCCGACAGGCCTCTACAGATACGCAGTATTTT.